The T cell receptor (beta chain) under discussion was sequenced for a study of blood T cell repertoires in COVID-19. Original processing methods: Using reference gene primer amplification, nucleated cell counts were estimated. Profiled with immunoSEQ multiplex PCR; TCRdb holds only in-frame clones, not every one. That table furnishes V, J and clone size, whereas the DNA furnished D and trimming. This sample has 200,000 or so clones, with about 80% found just once. This CDR3 region has 13 residues. The V gene's germline CDR1 is SGHAT and CDR2 FQNNGV. V lost 0 bases and J lost 11, with 13 bases in between.

This TCR was sampled from a woman aged 25 to 39 who had recovered from COVID-19. Input material: peripheral blood. This chain connects TRBV11-2 to TRBJ1-1, with D possibly matching TRBD1 (5 bases). CDR3 loop: CASSLDKAGSAFF. In DNA form, the CDR3 reads TGTGCCAGCAGCTTAGATAAGGCAGGGTCGGCTTTCTTT.